These 19 T cell receptor beta chains were sequenced from one sample in a study of T cell repertoires in cytomegalovirus infection. TCRdb re-called the reads through MiXCR, storing one row per CDR3 protein. The data show some 390,000 distinct CDR3 sequences, 18% seen once. Sequencing was carried out using PBMCs. The receptor set was obtained from a human donor in good health (CMV status not recorded). Some clones in this sample may be carry-over from other donors' samples.

The table lists this clonotype with a few counts. The chain links TRBV10-3 to TRBJ1-1; 12 bases are a match to TRBD1. Unmatched junction bases numbered 7, after V lost 7 bases and J lost 7 bases. The CDR3 extends over 14 amino acids. Germline CDR1 and CDR2: ENHRY and SYGVKD. CDR3 in DNA: TGTGCCATCATGAGCCGGGACAGGGGGCTTGAAGCTTTCTTT. Residues: CAIMSRDRGLEAFF.

The V gene is TRBV4-1, the J gene TRBJ1-3; D perhaps matches TRBD1 (6 bases). This CDR3 contains 17 residues. Looked up from germline, CDR1 is MGHRA and CDR2 is YSYEKL. V was cut by 5 bases and J by 0 bases, with 17 bases left in between. CDR3 protein: CASSFQPQGNSGNTIYF. The DNA of the CDR3 is TGCGCCAGCAGCTTCCAACCACAGGGCAACTCTGGAAACACCATATATTTT.

This clonotype occurred a few times. This rearrangement joins TRBV2 to TRBJ2-3, with a weak D call TRBD1 (5 bases). The germline V gene has CDR1 SNHLY and CDR2 FYNNEI. The CDR3 totals 12 residues. V dropped 1 base and J dropped 9 bases, with 8 bases sitting between them. The CDR3 bases are TGTGCCAGCAGTGAAGGATGGGGCACGCAGTATTTT. The encoded protein is CASSEGWGTQYF. Full variable domain (remainder filled in from reference TRBV2 and TRBJ2-3): EPEVTQTPSHQVTQMGQEVILRCVPISNHLYFYWYRQILGQKVEFLVSFYNNEISEKSEIFDDQFSVERPDGSNFTLKIRSTKLEDSAMYFCASSEGWGTQYFGPGTRLTVL.

The chain has TRBV29-1 and TRBJ2-1, with 11 bases that match TRBD2. Germline assignment: CDR1 SQVTM and CDR2 ANQGSEA. V lost 7 bases and J lost 4; bases outside the gene matches: 9. CDR3 size: 15 residues. The CDR3 region has the DNA TGCAGCGGGGGCGGAGGACTAGCGGGTTACAATGAGCAGTTCTTC. This encodes CSGGGGLAGYNEQFF.

This chain joins TRBV6-2 or TRBV6-3 and TRBJ2-1; D gene uncertain. This CDR3 has 12 amino acids. V gave up 7 bases and J gave up 13 bases, with 17 bases separating them. Germline CDR1 MNHEY, CDR2 SVGEGT. CDR3 protein: CASKRTSGVQFF. CDR3 coding DNA: TGTGCCAGCAAAAGAACGTCGGGCGTACAGTTCTTC.

This clonotype has at least ten counts. This rearrangement joins TRBV10-3 to TRBJ2-2; a weak D match, TRBD1 (6 bases). The CDR3 spans 14 residues. V shed 0 bases and J shed 5 bases, with 7 bases lying between them. CDR1 and CDR2 (germline): ENHRY, SYGVKD. This chain's CDR3 is CAISESQGTGELFF. In DNA form, the CDR3 reads TGTGCCATCAGTGAGTCGCAGGGGACCGGGGAGCTGTTTTTT.

This clonotype came up many times. The J gene is TRBJ2-3, the V gene TRBV10-3, with 7 bases fitting TRBD1. The length of the CDR3 is 15 residues. J lost 4 bases, V lost 4 bases, and 8 bases had no gene match. Germline loops: CDR1 ENHRY, CDR2 SYGVKD. The chain's CDR3 is CAISGGTVGPDTQYF. The CDR3 nucleotides are TGTGCCATCAGTGGTGGGACAGTGGGTCCAGATACGCAGTATTTT.

The gene calls are TRBV3-1 and TRBJ2-3; D ambiguous. Germline CDR1 is LGHDT and CDR2 is YNNKEL (reference sequence). Trimming shortened V by 1 base and J by 4 bases, and 6 bases separated the two germline ends. The length of the CDR3 is 13 residues. CDR3 sequence reads: CASSQVGSDTQYF. CDR3 sequence (DNA): TGTGCCAGCAGCCAAGTGGGGTCAGATACGCAGTATTTT.

In this sample, this clonotype turned up a few times. The chain employs TRBV7-9 and TRBJ1-2; no clear D gene. The CDR3 runs 15 residues. Germline CDR1 SEHNR, CDR2 FQNEAQ (reference sequence). Trimming took off 1 base at V and 0 bases at J, with 9 bases between the two ends. CDR3 protein: CASSLGTDTNYGYTF. In nucleotides, the CDR3 is TGTGCCAGCAGCTTAGGCACAGATACTAACTATGGCTACACCTTC.

This clonotype was observed a handful of times. The rearrangement joins TRBV2 to TRBJ1-5; weak D call: TRBD1 (5 bases). V lost 6 bases, J lost 3 bases, and 6 bases lay in between. CDR1 SNHLY and CDR2 FYNNEI come from the germline V gene. This CDR3 comprises 12 residues. CDR3 region: CASSGANQPQHF. The CDR3 DNA sequence: TGTGCCAGCAGCGGGGCCAATCAGCCCCAGCATTTT. The whole variable domain, remainder taken from reference TRBV2 and TRBJ1-5, is EPEVTQTPSHQVTQMGQEVILRCVPISNHLYFYWYRQILGQKVEFLVSFYNNEISEKSEIFDDQFSVERPDGSNFTLKIRSTKLEDSAMYFCASSGANQPQHFGDGTRLSIL.

The chain carries TRBV7-6 and TRBJ2-3, with D maybe TRBD2 (5 bases). Germline CDR1 SGHVS, CDR2 FNYEAQ. Deletions cut 1 base from V and 13 bases from J, with 15 bases between. The CDR3 is 13 amino acids. Written as DNA, the CDR3 is TGTGCCAGCAGCTTAGGGGTGGACTGGGCCAAGTATTTT. Amino acid sequence: CASSLGVDWAKYF.

In its sample, this clonotype was seen a few times. The CDR3 loop reads CASTSGAAMNTEAFF. The CDR3, as DNA: TGTGCCAGCACTTCCGGTGCGGCGATGAACACTGAAGCTTTCTTT. This rearrangement joins TRBV27 to TRBJ1-1; D is ambiguous. V dropped 7 bases and J dropped 0 bases, with 15 bases sitting between them. Germline CDR1 MNHEY, CDR2 SMNVEV (reference sequence). CDR3 length: 15 residues.

The chain employs TRBV19 and TRBJ2-7; maybe TRBD1 (6 bases). The ends were cut back, 3 bases at V and 3 bases at J, with 12 bases in the middle. Germline values: CDR1 LNHDA, CDR2 SQIVND (reference sequence). This CDR3 is built from 14 residues. CDR3 protein: CASSIWGRLYEQYF. The DNA for the CDR3 is TGTGCCAGTAGTATTTGGGGGCGGCTCTACGAGCAGTACTTC.

This clonotype was detected ten times or more. The V gene is TRBV7-2, the J gene TRBJ2-5; a possible D gene is TRBD2 (6 bases). The CDR3 is 13 residues long. The V gene lost 5 bases and the J gene lost 1 base, with 8 bases spanning the gap. Germline V gene lookup returns CDR1 SGHTA and CDR2 FQGNSA. CDR3 in DNA: TGTGCCAGCAGCCGGGACTTCCAAGAGACCCAGTACTTC. It specifies CASSRDFQETQYF. Looking up the rest from reference TRBV7-2 and TRBJ2-5 gives the full variable domain: GAGVSQSPSNKVTEKGKDVELRCDPISGHTALYWYRQSLGQGLEFLIYFQGNSAPDKSGLPSDRFSAERTGGSVSTLTIQRTQQEDSAVYLCASSRDFQETQYFGPGTRLLVL.

This clonotype was found a few times. The chain joins TRBV9 to TRBJ1-1, with D possibly being TRBD1 (6 bases). CDR1 is SGDLS and CDR2 is YYNGEE in the germline V gene. Deletions cut 0 bases from V and 5 bases from J, with 11 bases between. This CDR3 region has 14 residues. CDR3 sequence (DNA): TGTGCCAGCAGCGTAGTAGGGGGGGGGACTGAAGCTTTCTTT. This gives the protein CASSVVGGGTEAFF.

This clonotype was found many times. V gene TRBV7-2 combines with J gene TRBJ1-2; the D is unclear. In germline, CDR1 is SGHTA, CDR2 FQGNSA. The ends were cut back, 9 bases at V and 0 bases at J, with 5 bases in the middle. The length of the CDR3 is 11 residues. CDR3 coding DNA: TGTGCCAGTCAATCTAACTATGGCTACACCTTC. It encodes CASQSNYGYTF.

This clonotype was found a few times. The chain is built from TRBV29-1 and TRBJ2-7; D is possibly TRBD1 (6 bases). The CDR3 is 13 amino acids. Trimming took 4 bases from V and 6 from J, leaving 16 bases between them. In germline, CDR1 is SQVTM, CDR2 ANQGSEA. The CDR3 DNA reads as TGCAGCGTTGGGCGTGGAACAGGGAGCGAGCAGTACTTC. It specifies CSVGRGTGSEQYF.

This clonotype has just a few counts. The CDR3 loop reads CASSLLGGSNTGELFF. CDR3 sequence (DNA): TGCGCCAGCAGCTTGTTGGGCGGTTCGAACACCGGGGAGCTGTTTTTT. The chain joins TRBV5-1 to TRBJ2-2; unclear D gene. The CDR3 consists of 16 residues. Between the trimmed V and J ends, which lost 1 base and 0 bases, there was a span of 10 bases. Germline-derived CDR1 and CDR2 are SGHRS and YFSETQ. The entire variable domain, with the rest obtained from reference TRBV5-1 and TRBJ2-2, is as follows: KAGVTQTPRYLIKTRGQQVTLSCSPISGHRSVSWYQQTPGQGLQFLFEYFSETQRNKGNFPGRFSGRQFSNSRSEMNVSTLELGDSALYLCASSLLGGSNTGELFFGEGSRLTVL.

This chain's CDR3 is CSARESETQYF. CDR3 DNA: TGCAGTGCTAGAGAGTCCGAGACCCAGTACTTC. V is TRBV20-1 and J is TRBJ2-5; D is unresolved. Germline V gives CDR1 DFQATT, CDR2 SNEGSKA (reference sequence). The V gene lost 0 bases and the J gene lost 5 bases, with 4 bases spanning the gap. This CDR3 has 11 residues.